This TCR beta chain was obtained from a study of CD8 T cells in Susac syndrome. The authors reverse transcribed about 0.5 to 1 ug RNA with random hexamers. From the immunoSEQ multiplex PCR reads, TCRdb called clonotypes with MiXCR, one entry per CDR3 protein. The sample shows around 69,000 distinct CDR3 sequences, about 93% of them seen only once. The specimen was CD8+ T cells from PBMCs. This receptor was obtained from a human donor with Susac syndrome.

The CDR3 DNA sequence: TGTGCCAGCAGCCAGGGTTCGGGTTACGAGCAGTACTTC. Translation gives CASSQGSGYEQYF. The J gene is TRBJ2-7, the V gene TRBV7-9, with D perhaps matching TRBD1 (5 bases). Germline V gene sequence: CDR1 SEHNR, CDR2 FQNEAQ (reference sequence). With 5 bases removed from V and 4 bases from J, the gap between germline ends came to 12 bases. The CDR3 sequence is 13 residues long.